This is a list of T cell receptor beta chains from one sample in a study of blood T cells in healthy people across ages. MiXCR, applied by TCRdb to the 5' RACE reads, yields one record per CDR3 protein. The sample includes around 800,000 distinct CDR3 sequences, about 42% of them seen just once. The sequenced sample was blood. The receptors stem from an elderly man in good health. Both conserved end residues are part of each CDR3. D genes are given only for firm matches. The listing skips clone size in some rows; elsewhere it reads once, few, many or a size class.

clone_size,j_call,d_call,v_call,cdr3_nt,cdr3_aa
-,TRBJ2-4,-,TRBV29-1,TGCAGCGCTAGGGGGGAAGAGAGCGGAAACATTCAGTACTTC,CSARGEESGNIQYF
-,TRBJ2-6,-,TRBV4-2,TGTGCCAGCAGCCAACTAAATGGAGGGGCCAACGTCCTGACTTTC,CASSQLNGGANVLTF
-,TRBJ2-5,-,TRBV6-2/TRBV6-3,TGTGCCAGCAGCCCCGGGGGACGGCCCCAAGAGACCCAGTACTTC,CASSPGGRPQETQYF
-,TRBJ2-1,TRBD2,TRBV7-8,TGTGCCAGTAGCGATAGCGGGAGTTACAATGAGCGGTTCTTC,CASSDSGSYNERFF
-,TRBJ2-3,-,TRBV28,TGTGCCAGCAGGGTACTAAGCACAGATACGCAGTATTTT,CASRVLSTDTQYF
-,TRBJ1-5,-,TRBV6-2/TRBV6-3,TGTGCCAGCACCCATCCGAGGAATTTGGGCAATCAGCCCCAGCATTTT,CASTHPRNLGNQPQHF
-,TRBJ2-5,TRBD2,TRBV12-3/TRBV12-4,TGTGCCAGCAGCCTAATTACTAGCGGGAGGGTAGAGACCCAGTACTTC,CASSLITSGRVETQYF
many,TRBJ2-7,-,TRBV6-6,TGTGCCAGCAGTCCACAAAATCTAGACTCCTACGAGCAGTACTTC,CASSPQNLDSYEQYF
-,TRBJ2-7,-,TRBV10-3,TGTGCCATATCAGACTCTGCCTACGAGCAGTACTTC,CAISDSAYEQYF
once,TRBJ2-1,-,TRBV20-1,TGCAGTGCTAGAGATCAGGGACATAAGCAGTTCTTC,CSARDQGHKQFF
many,TRBJ2-1,TRBD2,TRBV12-3/TRBV12-4,TGTGCCAGCAGTTTTGGGACTAGCACTGGCAGTGAGCAGTTCTTC,CASSFGTSTGSEQFF
-,TRBJ2-3,-,TRBV9,TGTGCCAGCAGCGTAGATCTCCCGGGCAGCACAGATACGCAGTATTTT,CASSVDLPGSTDTQYF
-,TRBJ2-1,-,TRBV19,TGTGCCAGTAGTATAAACAGCAACTCCTACAAGGAGCAGTTCTTC,CASSINSNSYKEQFF
-,TRBJ2-5,-,TRBV11-2,TGTGCCAGCAGCTTATTAAGGGGGAGGGCCCACCAAGAGACCCAGTACTTC,CASSLLRGRAHQETQYF
-,TRBJ2-5,TRBD2,TRBV20-1,TGCAGTGCTGCTCTAGCGGGGGGGCGGGAGACCCAGTACTTC,CSAALAGGRETQYF
-,TRBJ2-3,TRBD2,TRBV2,TGTGCCAGCAGTATCGATCTAGCGGGGGGACCAGATACGCAGTATTTT,CASSIDLAGGPDTQYF
-,TRBJ2-1,-,TRBV4-3,TGCGCCAGCAGCCAAAAAACCACCAATGCCGAGCAGTTCTTC,CASSQKTTNAEQFF
few,TRBJ2-1,TRBD2,TRBV20-1,TGCAGTGCTCTAGGAGCGGGAGGGTACAATGAGCAGTTCTTC,CSALGAGGYNEQFF
-,TRBJ1-2,TRBD1,TRBV5-4,TGTGCCAGCAGCTTACCGGGACAGGGAACTTATAGCTACACCTTC,CASSLPGQGTYSYTF